A selection of T cell receptor beta chains follows, all from one sample in a study of cytomegalovirus exposure and HLA in healthy donors. Clones were sequenced by immunoSEQ multiplex PCR, and TCRdb holds only the in-frame ones, with some missing. Among about 130,000 clones listed, around 79% were seen once. The sample was PBMCs. Receptors originate from a woman aged 35 to 49 in good health and CMV-seropositive. Both conserved end residues are part of each CDR3. A D gene is named only where the DNA matches it firmly. Size values are once, few and many counts, or a class for expanded clones, and some rows have none.

V gene: TRBV10-3; clone size: -; D gene: TRBD2; J gene: TRBJ2-1; CDR3 protein: CAISKGLADYNEQFF; CDR3 DNA: TGTGCCATCAGTAAAGGACTAGCGGACTACAATGAGCAGTTCTTC
V gene: TRBV28; clone size: -; D gene: -; J gene: TRBJ1-2; CDR3 protein: CASSFTLGYTF; CDR3 DNA: TGTGCCAGCAGTTTTACTTTAGGCTACACCTTC
V gene: TRBV4-2; clone size: -; D gene: TRBD1; J gene: TRBJ2-4; CDR3 protein: CASSQLQPGQASALLKNIQYF; CDR3 DNA: TGTGCCAGCAGCCAATTACAGCCGGGACAGGCCTCCGCCCTACTGAAAAACATTCAGTACTTC
V gene: TRBV6-5; clone size: once; D gene: -; J gene: TRBJ2-1; CDR3 protein: CASSYPARGNEQFF; CDR3 DNA: TGTGCCAGCAGTTACCCGGCTAGGGGCAATGAGCAGTTCTTC
V gene: TRBV28; clone size: -; D gene: TRBD1; J gene: TRBJ2-7; CDR3 protein: CASSLSLEGRDRGQYEQYF; CDR3 DNA: TGTGCCAGCAGTTTATCGCTAGAGGGGCGGGACAGGGGGCAATACGAGCAGTACTTC
V gene: TRBV7-2; clone size: -; D gene: TRBD2; J gene: TRBJ2-5; CDR3 protein: CASSKGTRVRGQETQYF; CDR3 DNA: TGTGCCAGCAGCAAAGGGACTAGAGTTAGGGGGCAAGAGACCCAGTACTTC
V gene: TRBV29-1; clone size: -; D gene: -; J gene: TRBJ1-2; CDR3 protein: CSVVLQGYGYTF; CDR3 DNA: TGCAGCGTTGTTCTTCAGGGTTATGGCTACACCTTC
V gene: TRBV5-1; clone size: once; D gene: TRBD1; J gene: TRBJ2-7; CDR3 protein: CASSSDRGYEQYF; CDR3 DNA: TGCGCCAGCAGCTCGGACAGGGGTTACGAGCAGTACTTC
V gene: TRBV27; clone size: few; D gene: -; J gene: TRBJ2-1; CDR3 protein: CASSFGGRRDEQFF; CDR3 DNA: TGTGCCAGCAGTTTCGGGGGGCGCAGGGATGAGCAGTTCTTC
V gene: TRBV5-5; clone size: -; D gene: TRBD1; J gene: TRBJ1-5; CDR3 protein: CASSGYGTGVLNQPQHF; CDR3 DNA: TGTGCCAGCAGCGGATACGGGACAGGAGTCCTCAATCAGCCCCAGCATTTT